This record covers a single T cell receptor (beta chain). This sample was taken from a study of CD8 T cells in Susac syndrome. After extraction with the RNeasy kit, 0.5 to 1 ug of the RNA was reverse transcribed using random hexamers. immunoSEQ multiplex PCR amplified TCR beta CDR3 across 54 Vbeta, 13 Jbeta. In TCRdb, the immunoSEQ multiplex PCR reads were re-called with MiXCR into one record per CDR3 protein. This sample has 250,000 to 300,000 distinct CDR3 sequences; around nine tenths occur once, and the top ten carry under 0.2%. J gave up 2 bases and V 6 bases, and 12 bases lay outside the gene matches. CDR1 is DFQATT, CDR2 SNEGSKA, per germline (reference sequence). The CDR3 totals 16 residues. Sequencing targeted TCR beta in blood CD8+ and CD4+ T cells.

V and J are TRBV20-1 and TRBJ2-3, with 9 bases lining up with TRBD2. Material: CD8+ T cells from PBMCs. The TCR sequence derives from a human donor with multiple sclerosis. The CDR3 loop reads CSATDQREATTDTQYF. CDR3 DNA: TGCAGTGCAACCGACCAGCGGGAGGCCACCACAGATACGCAGTATTTT.